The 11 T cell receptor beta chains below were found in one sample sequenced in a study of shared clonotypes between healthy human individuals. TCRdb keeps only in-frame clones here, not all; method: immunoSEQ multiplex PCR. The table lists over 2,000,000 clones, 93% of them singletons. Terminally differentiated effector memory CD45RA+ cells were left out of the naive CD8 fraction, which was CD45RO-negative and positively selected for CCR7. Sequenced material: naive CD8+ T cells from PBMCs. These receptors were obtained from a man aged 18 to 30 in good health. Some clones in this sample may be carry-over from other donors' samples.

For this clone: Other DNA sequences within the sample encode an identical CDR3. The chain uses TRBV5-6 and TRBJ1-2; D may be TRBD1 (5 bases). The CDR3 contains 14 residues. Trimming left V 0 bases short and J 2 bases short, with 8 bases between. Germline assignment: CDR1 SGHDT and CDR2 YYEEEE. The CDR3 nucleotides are TGTGCCAGCAGCTTGGGGGACTCCAACTATGGCTACACCTTC. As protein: CASSLGDSNYGYTF.

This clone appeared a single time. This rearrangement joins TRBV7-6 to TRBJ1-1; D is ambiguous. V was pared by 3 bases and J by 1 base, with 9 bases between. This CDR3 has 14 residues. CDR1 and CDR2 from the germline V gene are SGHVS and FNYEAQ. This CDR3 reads CASSFTTGNTEAFF. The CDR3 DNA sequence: TGTGCCAGCAGCTTCACGACGGGGAACACTGAAGCTTTCTTT.

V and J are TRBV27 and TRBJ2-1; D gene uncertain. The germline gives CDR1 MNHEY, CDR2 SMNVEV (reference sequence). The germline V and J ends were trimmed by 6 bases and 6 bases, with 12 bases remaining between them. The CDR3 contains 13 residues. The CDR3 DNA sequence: TGTGCCAGCAGCCCAATGGGCGCCAATGAGCAGTTCTTC. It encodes CASSPMGANEQFF.

CDR3 protein: CASSLARTGGVWNGYTF. The CDR3 nucleotides are TGTGCCAGCAGCTTAGCCCGGACAGGGGGAGTTTGGAATGGCTACACCTTC. The V and J genes are TRBV11-2 and TRBJ1-2; 10 bases are shared with TRBD1. The CDR3 totals 17 residues. Per germline, CDR1 SGHAT and CDR2 FQNNGV. V was pared by 1 base and J by 6 bases, with 11 bases of the junction left unmatched.

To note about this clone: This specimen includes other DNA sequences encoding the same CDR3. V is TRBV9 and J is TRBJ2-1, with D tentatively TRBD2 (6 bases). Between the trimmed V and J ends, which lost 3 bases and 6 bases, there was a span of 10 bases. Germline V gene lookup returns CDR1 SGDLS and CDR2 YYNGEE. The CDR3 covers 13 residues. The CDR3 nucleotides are TGTGCCAGCAGCGGCGGGACGGGCAATGAGCAGTTCTTC. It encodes CASSGGTGNEQFF.

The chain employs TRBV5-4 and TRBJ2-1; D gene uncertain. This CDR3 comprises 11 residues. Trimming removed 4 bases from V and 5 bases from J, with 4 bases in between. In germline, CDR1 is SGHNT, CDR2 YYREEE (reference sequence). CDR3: CASSHHNEQFF. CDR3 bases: TGTGCCAGCAGCCACCACAATGAGCAGTTCTTC.

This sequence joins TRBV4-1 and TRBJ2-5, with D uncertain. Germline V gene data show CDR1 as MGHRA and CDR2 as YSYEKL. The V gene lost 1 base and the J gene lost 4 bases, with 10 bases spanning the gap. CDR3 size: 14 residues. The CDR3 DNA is TGCGCCAGCAGCCAAGTGGGGTGGGGAGAGACCCAGTACTTC. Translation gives CASSQVGWGETQYF.

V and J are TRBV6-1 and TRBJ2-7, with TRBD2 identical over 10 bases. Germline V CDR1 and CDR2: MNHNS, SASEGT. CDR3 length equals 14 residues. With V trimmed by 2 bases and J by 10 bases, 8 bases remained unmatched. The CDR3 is CASSEFGTSAFQYF. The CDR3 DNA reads TGTGCCAGCAGTGAATTTGGGACTAGCGCCTTCCAGTACTTC.

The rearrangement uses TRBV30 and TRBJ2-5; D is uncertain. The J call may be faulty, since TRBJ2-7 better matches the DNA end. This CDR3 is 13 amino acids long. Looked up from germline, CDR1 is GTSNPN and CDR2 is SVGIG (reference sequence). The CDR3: CAWSVQSQTEQYF. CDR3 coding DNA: TGTGCCTGGAGTGTTCAATCCCAGACCGAGCAGTACTTC.

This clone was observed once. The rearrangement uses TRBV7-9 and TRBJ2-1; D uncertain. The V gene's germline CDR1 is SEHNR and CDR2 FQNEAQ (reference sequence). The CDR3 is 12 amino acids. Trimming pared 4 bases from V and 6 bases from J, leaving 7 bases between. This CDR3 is CASSSVLNEQFF. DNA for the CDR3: TGTGCCAGCAGCTCCGTTCTCAATGAGCAGTTCTTC.

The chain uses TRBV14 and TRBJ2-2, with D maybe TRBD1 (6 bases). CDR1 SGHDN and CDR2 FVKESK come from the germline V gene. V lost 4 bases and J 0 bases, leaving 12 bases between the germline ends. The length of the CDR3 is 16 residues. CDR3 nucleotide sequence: TGTGCCAGCAGCCGGACAGACCAAGCGAACACCGGGGAGCTGTTTTTT. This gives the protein CASSRTDQANTGELFF. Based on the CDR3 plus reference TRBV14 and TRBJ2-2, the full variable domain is EAGVTQFPSHSVIEKGQTVTLRCDPISGHDNLYWYRRVMGKEIKFLLHFVKESKQDESGMPNNRFLAERTGGTYSTLKVQPAELEDSGVYFCASSRTDQANTGELFFGEGSRLTVL.